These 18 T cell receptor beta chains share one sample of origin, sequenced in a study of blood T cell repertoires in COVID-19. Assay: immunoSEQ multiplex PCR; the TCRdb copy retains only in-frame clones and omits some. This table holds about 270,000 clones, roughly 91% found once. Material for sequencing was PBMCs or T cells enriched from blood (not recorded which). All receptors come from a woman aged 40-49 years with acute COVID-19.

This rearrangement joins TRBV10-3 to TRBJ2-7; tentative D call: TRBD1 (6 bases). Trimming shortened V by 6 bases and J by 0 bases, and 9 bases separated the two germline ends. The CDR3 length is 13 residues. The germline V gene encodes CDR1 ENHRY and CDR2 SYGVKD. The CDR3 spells CAIRGQSSYEQYF. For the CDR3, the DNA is TGTGCCATCAGAGGACAGTCCTCCTACGAGCAGTACTTC.

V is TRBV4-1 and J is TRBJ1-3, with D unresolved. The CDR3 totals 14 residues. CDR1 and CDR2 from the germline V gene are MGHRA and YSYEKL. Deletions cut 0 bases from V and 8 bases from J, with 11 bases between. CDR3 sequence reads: CASSQEDGVDTIYF. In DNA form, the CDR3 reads TGCGCCAGCAGCCAAGAGGATGGAGTGGACACCATATATTTT.

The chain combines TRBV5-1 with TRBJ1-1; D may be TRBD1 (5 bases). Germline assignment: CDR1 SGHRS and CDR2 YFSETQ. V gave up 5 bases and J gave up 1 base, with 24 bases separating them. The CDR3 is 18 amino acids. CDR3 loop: CASRTLPQRGTSNTEAFF. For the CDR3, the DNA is TGCGCCAGCAGGACCTTACCTCAAAGGGGAACTTCGAACACTGAAGCTTTCTTT.

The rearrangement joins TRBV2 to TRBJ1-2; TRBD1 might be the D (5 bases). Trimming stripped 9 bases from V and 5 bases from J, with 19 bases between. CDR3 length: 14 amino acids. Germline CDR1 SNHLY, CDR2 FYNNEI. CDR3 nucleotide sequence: TGTGCCAGAGCCCCTCAGGGAGGAGAATATGGCTACACCTTC. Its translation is CARAPQGGEYGYTF.

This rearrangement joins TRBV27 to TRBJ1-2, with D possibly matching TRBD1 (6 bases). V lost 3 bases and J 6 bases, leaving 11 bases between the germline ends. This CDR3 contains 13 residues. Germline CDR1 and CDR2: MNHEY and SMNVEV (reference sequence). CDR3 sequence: CASSLSQGNGYTF. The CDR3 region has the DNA TGTGCCAGCAGTTTGTCCCAGGGGAATGGCTACACCTTC.

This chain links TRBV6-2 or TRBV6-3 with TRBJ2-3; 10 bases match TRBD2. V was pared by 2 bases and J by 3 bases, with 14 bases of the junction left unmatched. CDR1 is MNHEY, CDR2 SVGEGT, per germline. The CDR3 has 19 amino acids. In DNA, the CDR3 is TGTGCCAGCAGTTACCTGCGGGGGAGCGGGAGGGCCTGGACAGATACGCAGTATTTT. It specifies CASSYLRGSGRAWTDTQYF.

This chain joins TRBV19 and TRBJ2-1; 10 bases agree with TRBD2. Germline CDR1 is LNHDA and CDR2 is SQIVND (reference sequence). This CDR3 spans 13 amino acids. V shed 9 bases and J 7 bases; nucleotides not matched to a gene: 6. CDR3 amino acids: CASIAGGRNEQFF. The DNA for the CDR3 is TGTGCCAGCATAGCGGGGGGCCGAAATGAGCAGTTCTTC.

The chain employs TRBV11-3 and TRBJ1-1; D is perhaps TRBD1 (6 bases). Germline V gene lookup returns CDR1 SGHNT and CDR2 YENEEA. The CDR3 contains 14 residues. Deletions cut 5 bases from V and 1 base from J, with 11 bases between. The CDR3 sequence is CASSVRQENTEAFF. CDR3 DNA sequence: TGTGCCAGCAGCGTCCGACAGGAGAACACTGAAGCTTTCTTT. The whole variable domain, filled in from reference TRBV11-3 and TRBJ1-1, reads EAGVVQSPRYKIIEKKQPVAFWCNPISGHNTLYWYLQNLGQGPELLIRYENEEAVDDSQLPKDRFSAERLKGVDSTLKIQPAELGDSAVYLCASSVRQENTEAFFGQGTRLTVV.

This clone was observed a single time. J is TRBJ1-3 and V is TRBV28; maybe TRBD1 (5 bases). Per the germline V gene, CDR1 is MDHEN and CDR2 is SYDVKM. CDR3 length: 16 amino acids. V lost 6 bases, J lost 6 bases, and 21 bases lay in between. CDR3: CASSQTTPGKVNTIYF. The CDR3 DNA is TGTGCCAGCAGCCAAACCACCCCAGGGAAGGTAAACACCATATATTTT.

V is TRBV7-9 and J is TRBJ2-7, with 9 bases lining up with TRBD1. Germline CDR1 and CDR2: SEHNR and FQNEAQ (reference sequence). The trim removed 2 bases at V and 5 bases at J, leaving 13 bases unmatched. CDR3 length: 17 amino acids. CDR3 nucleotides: TGTGCCAGCAGCTTAACCCCCGGGACAGGGAAGAACCACGAGCAGTACTTC. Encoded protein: CASSLTPGTGKNHEQYF. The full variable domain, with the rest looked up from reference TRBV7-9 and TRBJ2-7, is DTGVSQNPRHKITKRGQNVTFRCDPISEHNRLYWYRQTLGQGPEFLTYFQNEAQLEKSRLLSDRFSAERPKGSFSTLEIQRTEQGDSAMYLCASSLTPGTGKNHEQYFGPGTRLTVT.

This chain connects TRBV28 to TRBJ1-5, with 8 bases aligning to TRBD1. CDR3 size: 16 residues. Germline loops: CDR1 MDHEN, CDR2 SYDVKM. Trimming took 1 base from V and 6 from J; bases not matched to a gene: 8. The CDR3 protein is CASSLYRTGRVQPQHF. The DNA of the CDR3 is TGTGCCAGCAGTTTATATAGGACAGGGAGAGTTCAGCCCCAGCATTTT.

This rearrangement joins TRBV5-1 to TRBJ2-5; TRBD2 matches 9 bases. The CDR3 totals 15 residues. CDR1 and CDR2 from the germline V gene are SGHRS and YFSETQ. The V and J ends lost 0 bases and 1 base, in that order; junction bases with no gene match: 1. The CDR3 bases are TGCGCCAGCAGCTTGGGCGGGGGGGCCCAAGAGACCCAGTACTTC. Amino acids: CASSLGGGAQETQYF.

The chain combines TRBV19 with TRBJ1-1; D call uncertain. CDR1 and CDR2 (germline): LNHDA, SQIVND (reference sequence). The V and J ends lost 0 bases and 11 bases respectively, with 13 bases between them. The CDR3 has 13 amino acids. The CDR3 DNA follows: TGTGCCAGTAGTATAGACCAGCGATCGAGGGCTTTCTTT. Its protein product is CASSIDQRSRAFF.

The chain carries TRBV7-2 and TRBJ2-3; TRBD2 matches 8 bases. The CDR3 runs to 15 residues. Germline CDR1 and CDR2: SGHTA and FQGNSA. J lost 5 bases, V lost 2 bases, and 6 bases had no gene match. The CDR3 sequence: CASSLQAGVEDTQYF. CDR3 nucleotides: TGTGCCAGCAGCTTACAAGCGGGAGTAGAAGATACGCAGTATTTT.

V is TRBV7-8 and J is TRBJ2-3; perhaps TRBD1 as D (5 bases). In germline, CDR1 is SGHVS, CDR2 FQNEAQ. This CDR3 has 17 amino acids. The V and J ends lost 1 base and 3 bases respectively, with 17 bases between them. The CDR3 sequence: CASSLGRAPWTTDTQYF. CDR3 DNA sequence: TGTGCCAGCAGCTTAGGCCGGGCCCCCTGGACAACAGATACGCAGTATTTT.

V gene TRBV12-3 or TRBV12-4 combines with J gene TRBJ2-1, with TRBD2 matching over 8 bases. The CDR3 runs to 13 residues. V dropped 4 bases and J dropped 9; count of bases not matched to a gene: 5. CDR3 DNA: TGTGCCAGCAGTTACGGGGGGGCGGGTGAGCAGTTCTTC. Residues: CASSYGGAGEQFF.

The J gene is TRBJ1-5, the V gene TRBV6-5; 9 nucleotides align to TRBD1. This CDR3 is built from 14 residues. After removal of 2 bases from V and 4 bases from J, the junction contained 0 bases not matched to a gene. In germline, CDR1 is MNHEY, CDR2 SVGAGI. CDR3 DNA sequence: TGTGCCAGCAGTTACGGGACAGGGAATCAGCCCCAGCATTTT. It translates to CASSYGTGNQPQHF.

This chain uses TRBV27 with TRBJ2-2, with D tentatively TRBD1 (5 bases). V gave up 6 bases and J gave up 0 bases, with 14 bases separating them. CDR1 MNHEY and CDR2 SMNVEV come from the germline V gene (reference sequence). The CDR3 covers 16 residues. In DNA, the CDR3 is TGTGCCAGCAGACTAATCGACAGTGCGAACACCGGGGAGCTGTTTTTT. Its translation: CASRLIDSANTGELFF.